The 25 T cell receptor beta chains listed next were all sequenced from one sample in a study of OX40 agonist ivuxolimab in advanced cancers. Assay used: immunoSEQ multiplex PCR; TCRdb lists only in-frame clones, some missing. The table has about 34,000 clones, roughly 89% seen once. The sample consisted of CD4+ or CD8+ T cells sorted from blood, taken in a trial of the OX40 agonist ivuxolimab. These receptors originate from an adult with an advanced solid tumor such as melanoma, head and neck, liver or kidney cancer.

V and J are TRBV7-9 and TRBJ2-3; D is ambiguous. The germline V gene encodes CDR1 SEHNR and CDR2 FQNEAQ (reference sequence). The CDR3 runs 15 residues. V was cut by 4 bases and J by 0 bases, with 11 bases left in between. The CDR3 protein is CASSSRSTSTDTQYF. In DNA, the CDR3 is TGTGCCAGCAGCTCCAGGAGTACTAGCACAGATACGCAGTATTTT.

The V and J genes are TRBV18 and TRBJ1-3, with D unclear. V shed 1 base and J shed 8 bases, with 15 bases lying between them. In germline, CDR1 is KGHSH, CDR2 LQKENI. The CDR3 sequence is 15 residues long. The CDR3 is CASSPLPPEMDTIYF. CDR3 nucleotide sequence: TGTGCCAGCTCACCACTTCCGCCAGAGATGGACACCATATATTTT.

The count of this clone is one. CDR3 nucleotide sequence: TGTGCCAGCAGCTTGGTACGCACAGATAATAATCCTGTCGTGAGTGCTTTCTTT. Its protein is CASSLVRTDNNPVVSAFF. V is TRBV7-9 and J is TRBJ1-1; D unresolved. This CDR3 is built from 18 residues. Germline V gives CDR1 SEHNR, CDR2 FQNEAQ (reference sequence). Trimming took 3 bases from V and 11 from J, leaving 31 bases between them.

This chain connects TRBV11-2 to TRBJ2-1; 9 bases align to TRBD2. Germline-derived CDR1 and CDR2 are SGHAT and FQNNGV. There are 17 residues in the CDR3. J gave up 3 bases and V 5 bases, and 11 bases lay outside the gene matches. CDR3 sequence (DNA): TGTGCCAGCAGCCTAGGACTAGCGCGTAATATCTACAATGAGCAGTTCTTC. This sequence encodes CASSLGLARNIYNEQFF.

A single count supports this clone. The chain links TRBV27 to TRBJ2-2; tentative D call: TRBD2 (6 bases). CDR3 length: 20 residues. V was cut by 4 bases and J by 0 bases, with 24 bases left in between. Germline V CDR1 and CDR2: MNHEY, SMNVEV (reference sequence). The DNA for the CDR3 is TGTGCCAGCAGTTCCCCCCGGGGGAGAGGAGGGGCCGCGAACACCGGGGAGCTGTTTTTT. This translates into CASSSPRGRGGAANTGELFF.

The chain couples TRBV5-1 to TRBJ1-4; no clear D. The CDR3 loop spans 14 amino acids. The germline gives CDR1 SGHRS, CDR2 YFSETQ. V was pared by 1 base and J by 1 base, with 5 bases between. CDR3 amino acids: CASSLMGTNEKLFF. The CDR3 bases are TGCGCCAGCAGCTTGATGGGAACTAATGAAAAACTGTTTTTT.

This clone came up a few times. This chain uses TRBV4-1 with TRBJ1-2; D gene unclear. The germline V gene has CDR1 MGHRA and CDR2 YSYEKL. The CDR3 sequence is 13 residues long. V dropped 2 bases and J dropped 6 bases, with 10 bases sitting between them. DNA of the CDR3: TGCGCCAGCAGCCAAAGGGTTGGAGATGGCTACACCTTC. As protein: CASSQRVGDGYTF.

In DNA, the CDR3 is TGTGCCAGCAGTCTGGGCGGACCGACCTCTGGAAACACCATATATTTT. Protein: CASSLGGPTSGNTIYF. The chain links TRBV5-6 to TRBJ1-3; D ambiguous. Germline-derived CDR1 and CDR2 are SGHDT and YYEEEE. Trimming took 5 bases from V and 0 from J, leaving 15 bases between them. CDR3 length: 16 residues.

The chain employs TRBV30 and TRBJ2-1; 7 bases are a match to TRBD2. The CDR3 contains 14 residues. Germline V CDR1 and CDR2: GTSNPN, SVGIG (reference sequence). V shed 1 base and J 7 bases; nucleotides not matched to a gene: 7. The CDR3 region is CAWSEVGRRNEQFF. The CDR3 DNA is TGTGCCTGGAGTGAGGTCGGGAGGAGAAATGAGCAGTTCTTC.

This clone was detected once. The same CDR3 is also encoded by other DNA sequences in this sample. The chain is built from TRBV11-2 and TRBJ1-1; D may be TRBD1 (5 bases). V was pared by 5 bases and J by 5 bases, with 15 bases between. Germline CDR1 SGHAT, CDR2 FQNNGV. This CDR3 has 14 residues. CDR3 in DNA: TGTGCCAGCAGCCTCGGGCGGGGCCGGACTGAAGCTTTCTTT. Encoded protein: CASSLGRGRTEAFF.

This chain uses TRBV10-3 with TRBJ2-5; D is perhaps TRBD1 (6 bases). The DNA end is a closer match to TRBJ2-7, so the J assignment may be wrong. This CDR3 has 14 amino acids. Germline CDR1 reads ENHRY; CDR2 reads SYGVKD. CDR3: CAISRRAGDYEQYF. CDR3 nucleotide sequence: TGTGCCATCAGCCGTAGGGCAGGGGATTACGAGCAGTACTTC.

DNA of the CDR3: TGTGCCAGCTCATCCACCGGCTACGAGCAGTACTTC. It translates to CASSSTGYEQYF. The rearrangement joins TRBV18 to TRBJ2-7, with D unresolved. Trimming removed 5 bases from V and 3 bases from J, with 8 bases in between. The CDR3 is made up of 12 amino acids. Germline V CDR1 and CDR2: KGHSH, LQKENI.

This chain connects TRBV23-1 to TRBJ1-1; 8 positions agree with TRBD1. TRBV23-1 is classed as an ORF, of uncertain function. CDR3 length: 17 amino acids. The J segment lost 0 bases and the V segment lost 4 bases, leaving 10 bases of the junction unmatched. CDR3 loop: CASSPGGPIGVNTEAFF. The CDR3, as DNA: TGCGCCAGCAGTCCAGGGGGCCCCATAGGGGTGAACACTGAAGCTTTCTTT.

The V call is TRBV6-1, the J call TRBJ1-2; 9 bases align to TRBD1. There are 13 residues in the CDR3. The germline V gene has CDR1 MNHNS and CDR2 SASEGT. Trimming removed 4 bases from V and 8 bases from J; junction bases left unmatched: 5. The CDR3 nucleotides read TGTGCCAGCAGTGGCCGGGACAGGGACGGCTACACCTTC. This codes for CASSGRDRDGYTF.

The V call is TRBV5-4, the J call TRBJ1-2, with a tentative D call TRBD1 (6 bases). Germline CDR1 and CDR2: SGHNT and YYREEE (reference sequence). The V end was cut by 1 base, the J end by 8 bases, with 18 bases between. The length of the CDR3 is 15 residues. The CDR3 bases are TGTGCCAGCAGCTTGCCCTCACAGGGAGGTCACGGCTACACCTTC. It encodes CASSLPSQGGHGYTF.

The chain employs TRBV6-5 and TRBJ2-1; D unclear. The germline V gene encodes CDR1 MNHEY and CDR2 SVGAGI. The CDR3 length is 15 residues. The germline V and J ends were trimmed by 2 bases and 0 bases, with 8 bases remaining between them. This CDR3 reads CASSYGKSSYNEQFF. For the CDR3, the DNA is TGTGCCAGCAGTTACGGCAAGAGCTCCTACAATGAGCAGTTCTTC.

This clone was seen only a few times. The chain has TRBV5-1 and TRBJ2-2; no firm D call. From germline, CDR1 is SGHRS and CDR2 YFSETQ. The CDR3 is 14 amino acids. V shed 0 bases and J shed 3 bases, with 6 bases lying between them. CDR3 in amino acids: CASSLGAYTGELFF. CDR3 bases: TGCGCCAGCAGCTTGGGAGCTTACACCGGGGAGCTGTTTTTT.

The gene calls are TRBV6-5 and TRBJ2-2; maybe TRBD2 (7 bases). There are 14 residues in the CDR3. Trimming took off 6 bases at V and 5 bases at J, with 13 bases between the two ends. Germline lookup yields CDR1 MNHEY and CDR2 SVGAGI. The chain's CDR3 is CASRRGGRTGELFF. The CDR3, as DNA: TGTGCCAGCAGAAGGGGGGGCCGGACCGGGGAGCTGTTTTTT.

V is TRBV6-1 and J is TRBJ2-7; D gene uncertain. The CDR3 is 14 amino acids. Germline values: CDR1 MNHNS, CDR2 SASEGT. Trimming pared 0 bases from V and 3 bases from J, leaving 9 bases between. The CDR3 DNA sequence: TGTGCCAGCAGTGAAGCGCTAGGTATCTACGAGCAGTACTTC. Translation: CASSEALGIYEQYF.

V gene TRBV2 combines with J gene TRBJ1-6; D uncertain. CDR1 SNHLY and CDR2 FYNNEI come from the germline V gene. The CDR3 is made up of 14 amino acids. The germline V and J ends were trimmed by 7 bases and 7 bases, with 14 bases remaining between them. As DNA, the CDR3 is TGTGCCAGCAAGCTGGACGGGATGAATTCACCCCTCCACTTT. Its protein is CASKLDGMNSPLHF.

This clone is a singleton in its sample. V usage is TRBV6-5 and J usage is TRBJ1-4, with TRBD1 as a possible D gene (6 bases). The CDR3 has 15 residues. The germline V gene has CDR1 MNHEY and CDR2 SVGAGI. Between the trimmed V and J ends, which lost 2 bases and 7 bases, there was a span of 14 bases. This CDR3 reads CASSYVGGRSEKLFF. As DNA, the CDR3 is TGTGCCAGCAGTTACGTAGGGGGGCGATCTGAAAAACTGTTTTTT.

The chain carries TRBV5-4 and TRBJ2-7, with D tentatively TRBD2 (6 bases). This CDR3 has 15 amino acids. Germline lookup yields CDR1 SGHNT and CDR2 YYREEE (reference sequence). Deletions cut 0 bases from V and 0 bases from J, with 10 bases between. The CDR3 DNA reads TGTGCCAGCAGCTTGGACCCCGGGAGCTCCTACGAGCAGTACTTC. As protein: CASSLDPGSSYEQYF.

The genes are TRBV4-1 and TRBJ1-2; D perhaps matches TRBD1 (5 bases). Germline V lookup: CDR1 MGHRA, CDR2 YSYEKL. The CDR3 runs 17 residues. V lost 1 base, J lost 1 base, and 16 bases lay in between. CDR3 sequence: CASSQGYQGRSNYGYTF. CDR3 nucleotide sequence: TGCGCCAGCAGCCAAGGATATCAGGGAAGAAGTAACTATGGCTACACCTTC.

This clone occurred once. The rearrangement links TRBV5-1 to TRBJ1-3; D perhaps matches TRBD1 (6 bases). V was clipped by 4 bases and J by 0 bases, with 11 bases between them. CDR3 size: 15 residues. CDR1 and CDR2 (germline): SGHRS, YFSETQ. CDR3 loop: CASSPGTSSGNTIYF. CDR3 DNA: TGCGCCAGCAGCCCTGGGACAAGCTCTGGAAACACCATATATTTT.

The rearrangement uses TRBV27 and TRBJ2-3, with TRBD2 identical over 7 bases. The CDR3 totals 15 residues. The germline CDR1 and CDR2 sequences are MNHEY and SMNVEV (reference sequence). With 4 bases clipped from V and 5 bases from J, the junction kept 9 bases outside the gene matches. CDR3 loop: CASSSRAGNGDTQYF. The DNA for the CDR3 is TGTGCCAGCAGTTCCCGAGCGGGAAATGGAGATACGCAGTATTTT.